The rows below give T cell receptor beta chains drawn from one sample of a study of T cells after yellow fever vaccination. TCRdb ran MiXCR on the 5' RACE reads and lists one entry per CDR3 protein. This sample has hundreds of thousands of distinct CDR3 sequences; around 4% occur once, and the top ten carry roughly a quarter. The starting material was PBMCs, obtained on the day of the yellow fever booster vaccination. The receptors were gathered from a man between 18 and 29 years old who received the YFV17D yellow fever vaccine. The CDR3 runs from the conserved cysteine through the conserved F or W. D genes are given only for firm matches. Only some rows state a clone size, as once, few, many or a class for expanded clones.

>14|TRBJ1-4|NA|NA|TRBV19
CASSVPRANEKLFF
TGTGCCAGTAGTGTACCCAGGGCTAATGAAAAACTGTTTTTT
>15|TRBJ1-1|NA|NA|TRBV19
CASSIVQGGTTEAFF
TGTGCCAGTAGTATAGTCCAAGGCGGAACTACTGAAGCTTTCTTT
>11|TRBJ2-5|NA|NA|TRBV29-1
CSVDIGETQYF
TGCAGCGTTGATATTGGGGAGACCCAGTACTTC
>15|TRBJ2-3|NA|many|TRBV10-3
CAISTGTTSTDTQYF
TGTGCCATCAGTACTGGGACAACTAGCACAGATACGCAGTATTTT
>15|TRBJ2-2|NA|NA|TRBV10-3
CAISESYRDTGELFF
TGTGCCATCAGTGAGTCTTACAGGGACACCGGGGAGCTGTTTTTT
>16|TRBJ2-3|TRBD2|many|TRBV7-2
CASSLGNSGGADTQYF
TGTGCCAGCAGCTTAGGAAATAGCGGGGGGGCAGATACGCAGTATTTT
>9|TRBJ2-4|NA|many|TRBV29-1
CSVLGEGGF
TGCAGCGTTCTGGGTGAGGGTGGGTTC
>17|TRBJ2-3|NA|NA|TRBV25-1
CASSELGQRALTDTQYF
TGTGCCAGCAGTGAATTAGGCCAGAGAGCCCTCACAGATACGCAGTATTTT
>15|TRBJ2-1|NA|many|TRBV29-1
CSVQGLESSYNEQFF
TGCAGCGTTCAGGGGCTCGAGAGCTCCTACAATGAGCAGTTCTTC
>15|TRBJ2-3|NA|NA|TRBV7-2
CASSSRMGSTDTQYF
TGTGCCAGCAGCTCCCGGATGGGTAGCACAGATACGCAGTATTTT
>12|TRBJ2-5|NA|many|TRBV15
CATSRSHETQYF
TGTGCCACCAGCAGATCTCATGAGACCCAGTACTTC
>13|TRBJ1-5|NA|many|TRBV4-1
CASSQEVRGTRSF
TGCGCCAGCAGCCAAGAAGTCCGTGGGACACGCAGTTTT
>14|TRBJ2-5|NA|many|TRBV11-2
CASSLNGAQETQYF
TGTGCCAGCAGCTTGAACGGGGCTCAAGAGACCCAGTACTTC
>16|TRBJ1-5|NA|NA|TRBV7-2
CASSLDPGGSNQPQHF
TGTGCCAGCAGCTTAGATCCCGGGGGAAGCAATCAGCCCCAGCATTTT
>14|TRBJ1-4|NA|NA|TRBV28
CASSSQGLSEKLFF
TGTGCCAGCAGTTCGCAGGGGTTAAGTGAAAAACTGTTTTTT
>14|TRBJ2-5|TRBD2|many|TRBV5-1
CASFPGGVEETQYF
TGCGCCAGCTTCCCGGGGGGAGTGGAAGAGACCCAGTACTTC
>15|TRBJ1-2|TRBD1|NA|TRBV12-3/TRBV12-4
CASSPGQGQGYGYTF
TGTGCCAGCAGTCCTGGACAGGGTCAGGGCTATGGCTACACCTTC
>15|TRBJ2-1|NA|few|TRBV25-1
CASSDEARWYNEQFF
TGTGCCAGCAGTGATGAGGCGCGTTGGTACAATGAGCAGTTCTTC
>12|TRBJ2-1|NA|many|TRBV6-4
CASSRQGGEQFF
TGTGCCAGCAGTCGCCAGGGGGGTGAGCAGTTCTTC
>15|TRBJ1-6|NA|many|TRBV5-6
CASSLRGGRNSPLHF
TGTGCCAGCAGCTTGAGGGGCGGAAGAAATTCACCCCTCCACTTT
>16|TRBJ1-4|TRBD1|many|TRBV6-5
CASSYSTGILREKLFF
TGTGCCAGCAGTTACTCGACAGGGATCCTCCGTGAAAAACTGTTTTTT
>16|TRBJ1-6|TRBD1|many|TRBV4-2
CASSQVSGTGTSPLHF
TGTGCCAGCAGCCAAGTTTCCGGGACAGGGACTTCACCCCTCCACTTT
>15|TRBJ2-7|TRBD2|many|TRBV7-3
CASSRGLAGFYEQYF
TGTGCCAGCAGCCGCGGACTAGCGGGCTTCTACGAGCAGTACTTC
>16|TRBJ2-1|TRBD2|many|TRBV7-2
CASSSFASGGASEQFF
TGTGCCAGCAGCTCCTTTGCTAGCGGGGGGGCGAGTGAGCAGTTCTTC
>14|TRBJ2-5|NA|NA|TRBV5-6
CASSFRKVRETQYF
TGTGCCAGCAGCTTTCGGAAGGTCCGAGAGACCCAGTACTTC
>17|TRBJ2-1|TRBD2|many|TRBV11-2
CASSLEVSGAYYNEQFF
TGTGCCAGCAGCTTAGAGGTTAGCGGGGCATACTACAATGAGCAGTTCTTC
>13|TRBJ2-1|TRBD2|many|TRBV7-7
CASSREGYNEQFF
TGTGCTAGCAGCCGGGAGGGCTACAATGAGCAGTTCTTC
>13|TRBJ2-5|TRBD2|many|TRBV5-1
CASSLTSEETQYF
TGCGCCAGCAGCTTGACTAGCGAAGAGACCCAGTACTTC
>14|TRBJ2-1|TRBD2|many|TRBV18
CASSPAGGHNEQFF
TGTGCCAGCTCACCAGCGGGGGGCCACAATGAGCAGTTCTTC
>16|TRBJ2-1|TRBD2|NA|TRBV4-1
CASSQDSGGVYNEQFF
TGCGCCAGCAGCCAAGACTCCGGGGGGGTATACAATGAGCAGTTCTTC
>14|TRBJ2-1|NA|many|TRBV5-1
CASSLGLQGREMFF
TGCGCCAGCAGCTTGGGTCTACAGGGGCGGGAAATGTTCTTC
>15|TRBJ2-5|NA|many|TRBV5-6
CASSQPGTRQETQYF
TGTGCCAGCAGCCAACCCGGGACGCGCCAAGAGACCCAGTACTTC
>12|TRBJ1-5|NA|few|TRBV12-3/TRBV12-4
CASSLKGQPQHF
TGTGCCAGCAGTTTAAAGGGTCAGCCCCAGCATTTT
>15|TRBJ2-7|TRBD1|few|TRBV4-2
CASSQGRQGAYEQYF
TGTGCCAGCAGCCAGGGCAGACAGGGCGCCTACGAGCAGTACTTC
>15|TRBJ2-5|NA|few|TRBV12-3/TRBV12-4
CASSLAGRIQETQYF
TGTGCCAGCAGTTTAGCTGGCCGGATCCAAGAGACCCAGTACTTC
>15|TRBJ2-5|TRBD2|NA|TRBV10-3
CAIREGLAGGQTQYF
TGTGCCATCAGAGAGGGACTAGCGGGGGGACAGACCCAGTACTTC
>18|TRBJ2-6|NA|few|TRBV6-2/TRBV6-3
CASSVYRFSRSGANVLTF
TGTGCCAGCTCCGTTTACAGGTTCAGCCGCTCTGGGGCCAACGTCCTGACTTTC
>15|TRBJ1-5|NA|many|TRBV19
CASSIIADSNQPQHF
TGTGCCAGTAGTATTATAGCAGATAGCAATCAGCCCCAGCATTTT
>18|TRBJ1-3|NA|NA|TRBV12-3/TRBV12-4
CASIPRVGSPVSGNTIYF
TGTGCCAGCATCCCACGGGTAGGGTCACCTGTCTCTGGAAACACCATATATTTT
>14|TRBJ2-1|NA|many|TRBV4-3
CASSPIGNRNEQFF
TGCGCCAGCAGCCCTATAGGGAATCGGAATGAGCAGTTCTTC
>15|TRBJ1-5|TRBD1|many|TRBV29-1
CSVSFGTASNQPQHF
TGCAGCGTCTCATTTGGGACAGCTAGCAATCAGCCCCAGCATTTT
>15|TRBJ2-3|NA|few|TRBV14
CASSHLGRRTDTQYF
TGTGCCAGCAGCCACTTGGGCCGACGCACAGATACGCAGTATTTT
>16|TRBJ1-5|TRBD1|NA|TRBV6-5
CASSGLGQGEGQPQHF
TGTGCCAGCAGCGGTCTGGGACAGGGGGAAGGTCAGCCCCAGCATTTT
>13|TRBJ1-6|NA|many|TRBV6-2/TRBV6-3
CASTPSYNSPLHF
TGTGCCAGCACGCCCTCCTATAATTCACCCCTCCACTTT
>14|TRBJ1-1|NA|many|TRBV15
CASGEGRFLTEAFF
TGTGCCAGCGGGGAGGGGCGCTTTCTCACTGAAGCTTTCTTT
>15|TRBJ1-1|NA|many|TRBV7-3
CASSPLPAPNTEAFF
TGTGCCAGCAGCCCCCTACCGGCGCCGAACACTGAAGCTTTCTTT
>16|TRBJ1-5|NA|few|TRBV7-8
CASSQGEGLRNQPQHF
TGTGCCAGCTCCCAGGGTGAGGGCTTGCGGAATCAGCCCCAGCATTTT
>13|TRBJ2-1|NA|many|TRBV5-1
CASTSPEKDEQFF
TGCGCCAGCACCTCACCGGAGAAGGATGAGCAGTTCTTC
>15|TRBJ1-2|NA|many|TRBV20-1
CSARGAPTSLNGYTF
TGCAGTGCTAGAGGGGCGCCGACATCTTTGAATGGCTACACCTTC
>13|TRBJ1-2|NA|few|TRBV5-8
CASSYSEIYGYTF
TGTGCCAGCAGTTACAGCGAAATCTATGGCTACACCTTC
>13|TRBJ1-6|TRBD1|few|TRBV20-1
CSAADRVNSPLHF
TGCAGTGCCGCCGACAGGGTTAATTCACCCCTCCACTTT
>14|TRBJ1-5|NA|many|TRBV7-2
CASSLMPSNQPQHF
TGTGCCAGCAGCTTAATGCCAAGCAATCAGCCCCAGCATTTT
>13|TRBJ2-5|TRBD2|NA|TRBV29-1
CSTSGGLQETQYF
TGCAGTACTAGCGGGGGGCTCCAGGAGACCCAGTACTTC
>18|TRBJ2-3|NA|NA|TRBV7-3
CASSLTLIGRTGTDTQYF
TGTGCCAGCAGCTTAACGCTGATAGGAAGAACTGGCACAGATACGCAGTATTTT
>18|TRBJ2-5|NA|many|TRBV21-1
CASSKVGLADLYQETQYF
TGTGCCAGCAGCAAAGTTGGGCTAGCGGACCTGTACCAAGAGACCCAGTACTTC
>15|TRBJ2-2|NA|few|TRBV15
CATSRLPRGDGELFF
TGTGCCACCAGCAGGCTCCCCAGGGGGGACGGGGAGCTGTTTTTT
>13|TRBJ1-5|NA|NA|TRBV4-2
CASSQDSGQPQHF
TGTGCCAGCAGCCAAGATTCGGGCCAGCCCCAGCATTTT
>12|TRBJ2-3|NA|many|TRBV7-2
CASSLFLDTQYF
TGTGCCAGCAGCTTATTCTTGGATACGCAGTATTTT
>15|TRBJ2-1|TRBD1|many|TRBV6-2/TRBV6-3
CASRIDRGPYNEQFF
TGTGCCAGCAGAATAGACAGGGGGCCCTACAATGAGCAGTTCTTC